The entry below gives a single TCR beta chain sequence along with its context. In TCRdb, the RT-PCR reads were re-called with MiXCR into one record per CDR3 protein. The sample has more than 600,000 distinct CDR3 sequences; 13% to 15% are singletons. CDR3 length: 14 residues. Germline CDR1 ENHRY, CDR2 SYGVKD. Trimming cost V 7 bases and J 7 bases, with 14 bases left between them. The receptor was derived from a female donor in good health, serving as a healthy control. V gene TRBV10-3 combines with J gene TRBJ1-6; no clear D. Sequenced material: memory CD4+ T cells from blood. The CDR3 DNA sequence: TGTGCCATCACCGATGGGGTTCCCAATTCACCCCTCCACTTT. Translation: CAITDGVPNSPLHF.